This T cell receptor (beta chain) was captured by sequencing in a study of blood T cell repertoires in COVID-19. Study as a whole: Whether acute or convalescent, the COVID-19 samples came from the United States, Italy and Spain. PBMCs, B-cell-depleted T cells, or T cells were the source of the cDNA or gDNA that made up the material.

This clone has a handful of counts. Data came from immunoSEQ multiplex PCR; TCRdb stores just in-frame clones and leaves some out. The data contain 55,000 to 95,000 clones, roughly 76% of them singletons. CDR1 and CDR2 (germline): MNHEY, SVGAGI. Losses at the gene ends were 6 bases for V and 2 bases for J; bases not matched to a gene: 6. The CDR3 is 15 residues long. The sequencing sample was made of peripheral blood. The chain couples TRBV6-5 to TRBJ2-1, with 8 bases fitting TRBD1. The clonotype comes from an older woman with acute or convalescent COVID-19. CDR3 sequence: CASSIDRGAYNEQFF. CDR3 sequence (DNA): TGTGCCAGCAGCATCGACAGGGGCGCCTACAATGAGCAGTTCTTC.